Listed below are T cell receptor beta chains from one sample, sequenced in a study of T cell repertoires in cytomegalovirus infection. TCRdb itself ran the reads through MiXCR, one entry per CDR3 protein. The data hold 350,000 to 400,000 distinct CDR3 sequences, with about 32% observed a single time. These receptors have no identified antigens. Source: cultured PBMCs, taken from culture after CMV antigen stimulation. All receptors come from a human donor in good health (CMV status not recorded). Some clones in this sample may be carry-over from other donors' samples. Each CDR3 is given with its conserved first and last residue. Each record gives: clone size, D gene, V gene, J gene, CDR3 protein, CDR3 DNA. A D gene is named only where the DNA matches it firmly. Some rows mark clone size as missing; the rest say once, few, many or name a class of expanded clone.

clone size: .
D gene: .
V gene: TRBV7-2
J gene: TRBJ2-2
CDR3 protein: CASSLALVGAANTGELFF
CDR3 DNA: TGTGCCAGCAGCCTAGCCCTCGTGGGGGCTGCGAACACCGGGGAGCTGTTTTTT

clone size: few
D gene: .
V gene: TRBV7-8
J gene: TRBJ2-1
CDR3 protein: CASSPSLGDIYNEQFF
CDR3 DNA: TGTGCCAGCAGCCCGAGTTTGGGCGATATTTACAATGAGCAGTTCTTC

clone size: .
D gene: TRBD1
V gene: TRBV24-1
J gene: TRBJ1-1
CDR3 protein: CATSGAGGPNTEAFF
CDR3 DNA: TGTGCCACCAGTGGGGCAGGGGGACCGAACACTGAAGCTTTCTTT

clone size: .
D gene: TRBD2
V gene: TRBV12-3/TRBV12-4
J gene: TRBJ2-5
CDR3 protein: CASSPGLAGRRETQYF
CDR3 DNA: TGTGCCAGCAGTCCGGGACTAGCGGGAAGAAGGGAGACCCAGTACTTC

clone size: many
D gene: TRBD2
V gene: TRBV6-2/TRBV6-3
J gene: TRBJ2-1
CDR3 protein: CASSHLWTSGNNEQFF
CDR3 DNA: TGTGCCAGCAGCCATCTATGGACTAGCGGAAACAATGAGCAGTTCTTC

clone size: .
D gene: .
V gene: TRBV6-1
J gene: TRBJ2-1
CDR3 protein: CASSEGGGGYNEQFF
CDR3 DNA: TGTGCCAGCAGTGAAGGCGGTGGGGGTTACAATGAGCAGTTCTTC

clone size: few
D gene: .
V gene: TRBV6-6
J gene: TRBJ2-1
CDR3 protein: CASSNSGSLSYNEQFF
CDR3 DNA: TGTGCCAGCAGCAATTCCGGGTCGTTGTCCTACAATGAGCAGTTCTTC

clone size: .
D gene: .
V gene: TRBV25-1
J gene: TRBJ2-2
CDR3 protein: CASSEDWETGELFF
CDR3 DNA: TGTGCCAGCAGTGAAGATTGGGAAACCGGGGAGCTGTTTTTT

clone size: .
D gene: .
V gene: TRBV28
J gene: TRBJ2-7
CDR3 protein: CASTTLLEREFPHEQYF
CDR3 DNA: TGTGCCAGCACTACTCTTTTGGAACGGGAGTTCCCCCACGAGCAGTACTTC

clone size: few
D gene: .
V gene: TRBV7-2
J gene: TRBJ2-6
CDR3 protein: CASSLVEGAGANVLTF
CDR3 DNA: TGTGCCAGCAGCTTAGTGGAGGGTGCTGGGGCCAACGTCCTGACTTTC

clone size: few
D gene: .
V gene: TRBV27
J gene: TRBJ2-7
CDR3 protein: CASSLLVPGRSSYEQYF
CDR3 DNA: TGTGCCAGCAGTTTATTGGTCCCCGGCAGGAGCTCCTACGAGCAGTACTTC

clone size: .
D gene: .
V gene: TRBV6-2/TRBV6-3
J gene: TRBJ2-2
CDR3 protein: CASRSVNTGELFF
CDR3 DNA: TGTGCCAGCCGCAGCGTCAACACCGGGGAGCTGTTTTTT

clone size: few
D gene: .
V gene: TRBV19
J gene: TRBJ1-2
CDR3 protein: CASSINGQFNYGYTF
CDR3 DNA: TGTGCCAGTAGTATTAACGGACAATTTAACTATGGCTACACCTTC

clone size: .
D gene: .
V gene: TRBV12-3/TRBV12-4
J gene: TRBJ2-2
CDR3 protein: CASSPPRQGLVGELFF
CDR3 DNA: TGTGCCAGCAGTCCACCGCGGCAGGGGCTGGTCGGGGAGCTGTTTTTT

clone size: once
D gene: TRBD2
V gene: TRBV4-2
J gene: TRBJ2-1
CDR3 protein: CASSQEASGYNEQFF
CDR3 DNA: TGTGCCAGCAGCCAAGAGGCTAGCGGCTACAATGAGCAGTTCTTC

clone size: .
D gene: .
V gene: TRBV2
J gene: TRBJ1-2
CDR3 protein: CASSEEGASNGYTF
CDR3 DNA: TGTGCCAGCAGTGAAGAGGGAGCGTCTAATGGCTACACCTTC

clone size: .
D gene: .
V gene: TRBV4-2
J gene: TRBJ2-1
CDR3 protein: CASSPTRVDNEQFF
CDR3 DNA: TGTGCCAGCAGCCCCACCAGGGTAGACAATGAGCAGTTCTTC

clone size: few
D gene: .
V gene: TRBV12-3/TRBV12-4
J gene: TRBJ2-1
CDR3 protein: CASSTPGGGLVNEQFF
CDR3 DNA: TGTGCCAGCAGTACACCAGGGGGGGGACTAGTCAATGAGCAGTTCTTC

clone size: .
D gene: .
V gene: TRBV7-6
J gene: TRBJ1-2
CDR3 protein: CASSPGLGPDYGYTF
CDR3 DNA: TGTGCCAGCAGCCCGGGATTGGGGCCAGATTATGGCTACACCTTC

clone size: few
D gene: .
V gene: TRBV28
J gene: TRBJ2-5
CDR3 protein: CASSSPTTIETQYF
CDR3 DNA: TGTGCCAGCAGTTCACCGACCACGATAGAGACCCAGTACTTC

clone size: .
D gene: .
V gene: TRBV7-1
J gene: TRBJ1-2
CDR3 protein: CASSSQGDGGYTF
CDR3 DNA: TGTGCCAGCAGCTCCCAAGGAGACGGAGGCTACACCTTC

clone size: few
D gene: TRBD2
V gene: TRBV27
J gene: TRBJ2-1
CDR3 protein: CASRRTSGIGGEQFF
CDR3 DNA: TGTGCCAGCCGACGGACTAGCGGGATTGGTGGTGAGCAGTTCTTC